This T cell receptor beta chain was sequenced during a study of cytomegalovirus exposure and HLA in healthy donors. CDR1 is SGHTA, CDR2 FQGNSA, per germline. The CDR3 length is 14 residues. Germline trimming cut 3 bases from V and 4 bases from J; bases unmatched to any gene: 6. A few counts support this clone. Vbeta (60) and Jbeta (13) primers were used in the PCR. Using immunoSEQ multiplex PCR, the repertoire was profiled, and TCRdb retains in-frame clones only, with some absent. Counted here are about 80,000 clones, around 80% occurring once; the ten biggest clones make up around 25%. This TCR was recovered from a woman aged 50 to 65 in good health and CMV-seropositive. This chain connects TRBV7-2 to TRBJ2-7, with 7 bases fitting TRBD2. The specimen was PBMCs. CDR3 amino acids: CASSFRGGGYEQYF. The CDR3 DNA is TGTGCCAGCAGCTTCCGGGGCGGGGGTTACGAGCAGTACTTC.